This TCR beta chain was profiled in a study of metastatic and nonmetastatic thyroid tumors. On the study more broadly: Malignant and benign thyroid patients had repertoires compared in peripheral blood and tumor or nodule tissue.

Study-wide results and limits: TCR beta diversity was reportedly significantly higher in malignant thyroid tumors than benign nodules, in blood and tumor.

J lost 1 base, V lost 3 bases, and 5 bases had no gene match. Germline loops: CDR1 DFQATT, CDR2 SNEGSKA (reference sequence). This CDR3 comprises 15 residues. Treatment of any kind had been given to no patient before thyroid surgery. This clone has at least ten counts. Its specificity is unknown. In the authors' methods: Clinicopathological groups supplied CDR3 differences that were used to build a distant-metastasis classifier for papillary thyroid cancer. TCRdb reanalyzed the PCR reads with MiXCR. The V and J calls come from TCRdb's annotation, not from the publication. The sample holds 20,000 or so clones, 27% seen once.

Specimen: blood. The clonotype originates from a female donor with papillary thyroid cancer or a benign thyroid nodule (not recorded which). Some clones in this sample may be carry-over from other donors' samples. This chain connects TRBV20-1 to TRBJ1-2, with 10 bases aligning to TRBD1. DNA for the CDR3: TGCAGTGCTAGTCCCGGGACAGGGGATAACTATGGCTACACCTTC. It specifies CSASPGTGDNYGYTF.